Presented here are 25 T cell receptor beta chains from one specimen sequenced in a study of spatial heterogeneity in lung cancer. Study-level findings and limits: Tumor mutation counts were tracked by expanded intratumoral alpha and beta TCR counts.

Time point: sample taken at primary tumor resection. TCRdb reprocessed the 5' RACE reads with MiXCR, giving one entry per CDR3 protein. This sample carries 8,000 or so distinct CDR3 sequences, around 7% of them seen once, and the ten largest clones take 8.5% to 9.5%. Antigens for these TCRs are unknown. The sequences come from lung tumor tissue, collected at surgery. The receptors were sampled from a male donor with early-stage non-small cell lung cancer.

This clonotype was counted ten times or more. A read error may produce the germline difference seen at one junction end. The chain combines TRBV7-7 with TRBJ1-1, with D tentatively TRBD1 (5 bases). The CDR3 is 13 amino acids. The germline gives CDR1 SSHAT, CDR2 FNYEAQ (reference sequence). CDR3 region: CASSMTENTEAFF. The CDR3 nucleotides are TGTGCTAGCAGCATGACAGAGAACACTGAAGCTTTCTTT. Full variable domain (outside the CDR3, taken from reference TRBV7-7 and TRBJ1-1): GAGVSQSPRYKVTKRGQDVTLRCDPISSHATLYWYQQALGQGPEFLTYFNYEAQPDKSGLPSDRFSAERPEGSISTLTIQRTEQRDSAMYRCASSMTENTEAFFGQGTRLTVV.

By its share, this clonotype is medium-sized. The CDR3 nucleotides are TGTGCCAGCAGTGAATCCCCTCAGACAGGGTATGGCTACACCTTC. Its translation is CASSESPQTGYGYTF. This rearrangement joins TRBV6-1 to TRBJ1-2; 7 bases align to TRBD1. From germline, CDR1 is MNHNS and CDR2 SASEGT. V shed 2 bases, J shed 5 bases, and the junction held 8 bases outside the gene matches. The CDR3 sequence is 15 residues long.

By sample fraction, this clonotype is medium-sized. The gene calls are TRBV10-3 and TRBJ2-3, with a tentative D call TRBD1 (5 bases). The V and J ends lost 6 bases and 0 bases respectively, with 7 bases between them. The length of the CDR3 is 13 residues. Germline V gene lookup returns CDR1 ENHRY and CDR2 SYGVKD. The CDR3 DNA reads TGTGCCATCAGCAGGGAAAGCACAGATACGCAGTATTTT. Translation: CAISRESTDTQYF.

This clonotype was seen ten or more times. V gene TRBV4-1 combines with J gene TRBJ1-6; TRBD1 matches 9 bases. Germline CDR1 is MGHRA and CDR2 is YSYEKL. The CDR3 has 18 residues. Trimming cost V 0 bases and J 7 bases; bases outside gene matches: 10. The CDR3 is CASSQDPLQGARNSPLHF. For the CDR3, the DNA is TGCGCCAGCAGCCAAGACCCTTTACAGGGGGCAAGAAATTCACCCCTCCACTTT.

This clonotype has ten or more counts. The chain combines TRBV11-2 with TRBJ2-2; D is unresolved. The CDR3 is made up of 15 amino acids. CDR1 SGHAT and CDR2 FQNNGV come from the germline V gene. The ends were cut back, 0 bases at V and 4 bases at J, with 9 bases in the middle. This CDR3 is CASSLDGASTGELFF. The CDR3 DNA reads as TGTGCCAGCAGCTTAGATGGAGCTAGCACCGGGGAGCTGTTTTTT.

Many counts were recorded for this clonotype. V and J are TRBV28 and TRBJ2-2, with a weak D call TRBD1 (5 bases). The CDR3 is 12 amino acids. With 8 bases removed from V and 6 bases from J, the gap between germline ends came to 10 bases. Germline CDR1 is MDHEN and CDR2 is SYDVKM. CDR3 DNA: TGTGCCAGCGCAGGGCCGGCCGGGGAGCTGTTTTTT. It is translated as CASAGPAGELFF.

By share of the sample, this clonotype is medium-sized. The CDR3 here is CASSLALGTVHSPLHF. The CDR3 bases are TGTGCCAGCAGTTTAGCGCTTGGGACAGTTCATTCACCCCTCCACTTT. The V and J genes are TRBV12-3 or TRBV12-4 and TRBJ1-6, with 7 bases identical to TRBD1. V trimming: 0 bases; J trimming: 8 bases; junction bases outside the gene matches: 7. The CDR3 is 16 residues long.

This clonotype showed up many times. The J gene is TRBJ2-3, the V gene TRBV7-6; 10 bases are shared with TRBD2. The CDR3 length is 18 residues. Per germline, CDR1 SGHVS and CDR2 FNYEAQ. The ends lost 5 bases at V and 0 bases at J; junction bases unmatched: 11. DNA of the CDR3: TGTGCCAGCAGCCCGGGGACGACTAGCGGGTCTAGCACAGATACGCAGTATTTT. It encodes CASSPGTTSGSSTDTQYF.

Many counts were recorded for this clonotype. The chain employs TRBV6-2 or TRBV6-3 and TRBJ2-2, with D perhaps matching TRBD2 (5 bases). The CDR3 runs 15 residues. V was shortened by 5 bases and J by 5 bases, with 15 bases between the two germline ends. Germline CDR1 is MNHEY and CDR2 is SVGEGT. CDR3 protein: CASSKGVVGTGELFF. Written as DNA, the CDR3 is TGTGCCAGCAGTAAGGGAGTGGTTGGGACCGGGGAGCTGTTTTTT.

Ten or more counts support this clonotype. CDR3 loop: CASTYAGGGGDTQYF. The DNA of the CDR3 is TGTGCCAGCACCTACGCAGGGGGGGGTGGAGATACGCAGTATTTT. The V and J genes are TRBV6-7 and TRBJ2-3; D tentatively fits TRBD1 or TRBD2 (7 bases each). TRBV6-7 is identified as an open reading frame with a role that is uncertain. Trimming removed 7 bases at V and 5 bases at J, with 19 bases between. The CDR3 spans 15 residues.

This clonotype was observed many times. This chain uses TRBV2 with TRBJ1-4; a weak D match, TRBD1 (5 bases). The CDR3 is 13 residues long. In germline, CDR1 is SNHLY, CDR2 FYNNEI. With 5 bases removed from V and 10 bases from J, the gap between germline ends came to 14 bases. The DNA for the CDR3 is TGTGCCAGCAGTTCGACAGAAACTCTAAAACTGTTTTTT. Its translation: CASSSTETLKLFF. Based on the CDR3 plus reference TRBV2 and TRBJ1-4, the full variable domain is EPEVTQTPSHQVTQMGQEVILRCVPISNHLYFYWYRQILGQKVEFLVSFYNNEISEKSEIFDDQFSVERPDGSNFTLKIRSTKLEDSAMYFCASSSTETLKLFFGSGTQLSVL.

In its sample, this clonotype was seen many times. J is TRBJ2-1 and V is TRBV5-1, with 10 bases aligning to TRBD2. J gave up 0 bases and V 4 bases, and 1 base lay outside the gene matches. This CDR3 spans 15 amino acids. The germline gives CDR1 SGHRS, CDR2 YFSETQ. The CDR3 region is CASSPSGSSYNEQFF. The CDR3 coding sequence is TGCGCCAGCAGCCCTAGCGGGAGCTCCTACAATGAGCAGTTCTTC.

This clonotype has at least ten counts. V and J are TRBV9 and TRBJ1-4, with 7 bases lining up with TRBD1. Germline-derived CDR1 and CDR2 are SGDLS and YYNGEE. The V segment lost 0 bases and the J segment 4 bases; nucleotides outside the gene matches: 3. The CDR3 length is 15 residues. CDR3 DNA sequence: TGTGCCAGCAGCGTAGACAGGGGCCTTAATGAAAAACTGTTTTTT. It is translated as CASSVDRGLNEKLFF.

This clonotype was seen only a few times. The chain carries TRBV6-1 and TRBJ1-1, with TRBD1 identical over 8 bases. There are 12 residues in the CDR3. Germline lookup yields CDR1 MNHNS and CDR2 SASEGT. CDR3 region: CASYTGGTEAFF. The CDR3 DNA follows: TGTGCATCCTACACAGGGGGAACTGAAGCTTTCTTT.

This clonotype was detected ten times or more. The chain links TRBV28 to TRBJ1-5; D is undetermined. The CDR3 is 13 residues long. V was pared by 3 bases and J by 2 bases, with 5 bases between. Germline values: CDR1 MDHEN, CDR2 SYDVKM. The CDR3 loop reads CASSFDGNQPQHF. Written as DNA, the CDR3 is TGTGCCAGCAGTTTTGATGGCAATCAGCCCCAGCATTTT.

In this sample, this clonotype turned up a few times. The chain employs TRBV6-2 or TRBV6-3 and TRBJ1-5, with a weak D call TRBD1 (5 bases). Trimming cost V 6 bases and J 1 base, with 10 bases left between them. CDR1 and CDR2 (germline): MNHEY, SVGEGT. The CDR3 consists of 14 residues. CDR3 in amino acids: CASRREGSNQPQHF. CDR3 nucleotide sequence: TGTGCCAGCAGGAGGGAGGGGAGCAATCAGCCCCAGCATTTT.

By share, this clonotype ranks as medium-sized. V is TRBV28 and J is TRBJ2-2, with 10 nucleotides matching TRBD2. Trimming at V came to 6 bases and at J to 8 bases, leaving 15 bases not matched to a gene. Germline V gene lookup returns CDR1 MDHEN and CDR2 SYDVKM. The length of the CDR3 is 17 residues. This CDR3 is CASSPYGSGRADGELFF. CDR3 DNA sequence: TGTGCCAGCAGCCCCTATGGGAGCGGGAGGGCCGATGGGGAGCTGTTTTTT. Filled out from reference TRBV28 and TRBJ2-2, the complete variable domain reads DVKVTQSSRYLVKRTGEKVFLECVQDMDHENMFWYRQDPGLGLRLIYFSYDVKMKEKGDIPEGYSVSREKKERFSLILESASTNQTSMYLCASSPYGSGRADGELFFGEGSRLTVL.

This clonotype was counted at least ten times. The V gene is TRBV4-3, the J gene TRBJ2-1; 10 bases match TRBD1. Germline V gene sequence: CDR1 LGHNA, CDR2 YSLEER. The CDR3 loop spans 19 amino acids. V shed 4 bases, J shed 0 bases, and the junction held 12 bases outside the gene matches. For the CDR3, the DNA is TGCGCCAGCAGCCTCGGACAGGGGGTGGTCGGTTTCTCCTACAATGAGCAGTTCTTC. Translating gives CASSLGQGVVGFSYNEQFF.

This clonotype is classed as medium-sized. The chain uses TRBV10-2 and TRBJ2-7, with D maybe TRBD2 (6 bases). Germline V gene sequence: CDR1 WSHSY, CDR2 SAAADI. The V end lost 2 bases, the J end lost 0 bases, and 8 bases lay between the germline ends. The CDR3 is 14 amino acids. The CDR3 here is CASSEGTVSYEQYF. CDR3 sequence (DNA): TGCGCCAGCAGTGAGGGGACTGTCTCCTACGAGCAGTACTTC.

This clonotype appeared many times. This chain connects TRBV29-1 to TRBJ2-7, with D possibly matching TRBD1 (5 bases). V lost 5 bases, J lost 8 bases, and 19 bases lay in between. The CDR3 has 13 amino acids. The germline CDR1 and CDR2 sequences are SQVTM and ANQGSEA. CDR3 sequence reads: CSVSRVEESQQYF. DNA of the CDR3: TGCAGCGTTAGCAGGGTGGAAGAGTCCCAGCAGTACTTC.

In this sample, this clonotype is medium-sized (0.01 to 0.1%). The rearrangement links TRBV28 to TRBJ2-7; D unresolved. The V end was cut by 3 bases, the J end by 2 bases, with 8 bases between. CDR3 length: 13 amino acids. CDR1 and CDR2 (germline): MDHEN, SYDVKM. CDR3 in DNA: TGTGCCAGCAGTTTGACTTTCCCCTACGAGCAGTACTTC. It is translated as CASSLTFPYEQYF.

By proportion, this clonotype is medium-sized (0.01 to 0.1%). This rearrangement joins TRBV28 to TRBJ1-5; a possible D gene is TRBD1 (6 bases). V was shortened by 3 bases and J by 3 bases, with 12 bases between the two germline ends. Germline V gene lookup returns CDR1 MDHEN and CDR2 SYDVKM. The CDR3 consists of 15 residues. The CDR3 DNA reads TGTGCCAGCAGTTTCTTGGTGGGGGCCAATCAGCCCCAGCATTTT. Its protein product is CASSFLVGANQPQHF.

The rearrangement joins TRBV5-1 to TRBJ2-7; 11 nucleotides line up with TRBD2. The CDR3 runs to 16 residues. V gave up 4 bases and J gave up 2 bases; unmatched junction bases: 8. CDR1 and CDR2 (germline): SGHRS, YFSETQ. This CDR3 reads CASSPGTSGLTYEQYF. CDR3 nucleotides: TGCGCCAGCAGCCCTGGGACTAGCGGCCTGACCTACGAGCAGTACTTC. The full variable domain, its missing parts supplied by reference TRBV5-1 and TRBJ2-7, is KAGVTQTPRYLIKTRGQQVTLSCSPISGHRSVSWYQQTPGQGLQFLFEYFSETQRNKGNFPGRFSGRQFSNSRSEMNVSTLELGDSALYLCASSPGTSGLTYEQYFGPGTRLTVT.

This clonotype was seen repeatedly, ten times or more. The chain uses TRBV4-1 and TRBJ2-5; possibly TRBD1 or TRBD2 for D (5 bases each). V lost 2 bases, J lost 1 base, and 14 bases lay in between. The CDR3 extends over 16 amino acids. Germline-derived CDR1 and CDR2 are MGHRA and YSYEKL. The CDR3 reads CASSQSRAGLQETQYF. The DNA for the CDR3 is TGCGCCAGCAGCCAAAGCAGGGCGGGTCTCCAAGAGACCCAGTACTTC.

This clonotype was seen at least ten times. This rearrangement joins TRBV28 to TRBJ2-7, with 10 bases lining up with TRBD1. The CDR3 covers 14 residues. Germline V gene lookup returns CDR1 MDHEN and CDR2 SYDVKM. With 6 bases clipped from V and 3 bases from J, the junction kept 5 bases outside the gene matches. CDR3 sequence reads: CASRDGQGGYEQYF. The CDR3 bases are TGTGCCAGCAGGGACGGACAGGGGGGCTACGAGCAGTACTTC.